This T cell receptor beta chain was identified in a study of T cell changes during pregnancy in multiple sclerosis. Measured with immunoSEQ multiplex PCR; TCRdb has only the in-frame clones, and not every one. The sample holds about 85,000 clones, approximately 90% seen once. Material: peripheral blood, obtained in the first trimester of pregnancy. The receptor was isolated from a female donor with multiple sclerosis, enrolled in a pregnancy study.

The CDR3 protein is CSVTGTSGDYYEQYF. Written as DNA, the CDR3 is TGCAGCGTAACCGGGACTAGCGGGGACTACTACGAGCAGTACTTC. V gene TRBV29-1 combines with J gene TRBJ2-7, with 13 bases aligning to TRBD2. Germline CDR1 is SQVTM and CDR2 is ANQGSEA. V lost 6 bases and J lost 3; bases outside the gene matches: 8. This CDR3 has 15 residues.